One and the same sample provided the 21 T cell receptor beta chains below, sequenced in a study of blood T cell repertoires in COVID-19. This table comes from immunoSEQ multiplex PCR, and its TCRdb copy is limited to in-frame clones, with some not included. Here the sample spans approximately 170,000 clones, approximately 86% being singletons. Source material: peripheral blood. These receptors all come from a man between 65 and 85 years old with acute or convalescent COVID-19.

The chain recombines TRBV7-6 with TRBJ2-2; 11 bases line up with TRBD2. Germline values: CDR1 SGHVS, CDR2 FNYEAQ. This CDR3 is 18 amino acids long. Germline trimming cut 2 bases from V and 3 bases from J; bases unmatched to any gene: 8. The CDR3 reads CASSLYSLAGGYTGELFF. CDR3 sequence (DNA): TGTGCCAGCAGCTTATATTCGCTAGCGGGAGGCTACACCGGGGAGCTGTTTTTT. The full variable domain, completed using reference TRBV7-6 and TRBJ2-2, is GAGVSQSPRYKVTKRGQDVALRCDPISGHVSLYWYRQALGQGPEFLTYFNYEAQQDKSGLPNDRFSAERPEGSISTLTIQRTEQRDSAMYRCASSLYSLAGGYTGELFFGEGSRLTVL.

The CDR3 reads CASSLYGQGMNTEAFF. The CDR3 DNA follows: TGTGCCAGCAGTTTATACGGACAAGGGATGAACACTGAAGCTTTCTTT. This sequence joins TRBV28 and TRBJ1-1; possible D gene TRBD1, 5 bases. V was cut by 1 base and J by 0 bases, with 12 bases left in between. CDR3 length equals 16 residues. The germline CDR1 and CDR2 sequences are MDHEN and SYDVKM. Supplemented by reference TRBV28 and TRBJ1-1, the full variable domain reads DVKVTQSSRYLVKRTGEKVFLECVQDMDHENMFWYRQDPGLGLRLIYFSYDVKMKEKGDIPEGYSVSREKKERFSLILESASTNQTSMYLCASSLYGQGMNTEAFFGQGTRLTVV.

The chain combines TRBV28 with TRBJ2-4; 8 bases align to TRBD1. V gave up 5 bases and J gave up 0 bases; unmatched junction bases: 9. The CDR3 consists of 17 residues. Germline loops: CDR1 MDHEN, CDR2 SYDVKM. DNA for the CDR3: TGTGCCAGCAGTATCTCAGGGGGCTCCTCAGCCAAAAACATTCAGTACTTC. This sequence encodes CASSISGGSSAKNIQYF.

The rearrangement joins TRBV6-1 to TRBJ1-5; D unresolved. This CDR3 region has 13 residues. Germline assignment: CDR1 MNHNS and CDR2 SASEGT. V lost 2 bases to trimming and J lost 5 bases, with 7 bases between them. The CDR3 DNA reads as TGTGCCAGCAGTGAACAATTAGATCAGCCCCAGCATTTT. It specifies CASSEQLDQPQHF.

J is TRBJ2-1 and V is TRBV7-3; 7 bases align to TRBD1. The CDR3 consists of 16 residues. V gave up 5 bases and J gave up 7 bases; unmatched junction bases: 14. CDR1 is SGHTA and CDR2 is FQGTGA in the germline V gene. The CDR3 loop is CASSPTRGTEENEQFF. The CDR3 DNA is TGTGCCAGCAGCCCTACAAGAGGGACAGAAGAAAATGAGCAGTTCTTC.

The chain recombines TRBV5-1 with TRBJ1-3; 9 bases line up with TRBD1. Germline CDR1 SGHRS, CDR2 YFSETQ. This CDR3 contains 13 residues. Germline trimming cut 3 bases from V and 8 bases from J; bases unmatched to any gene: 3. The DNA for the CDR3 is TGCGCCAGCAGCTCGGGACAGGGAGACACCATATATTTT. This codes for CASSSGQGDTIYF.

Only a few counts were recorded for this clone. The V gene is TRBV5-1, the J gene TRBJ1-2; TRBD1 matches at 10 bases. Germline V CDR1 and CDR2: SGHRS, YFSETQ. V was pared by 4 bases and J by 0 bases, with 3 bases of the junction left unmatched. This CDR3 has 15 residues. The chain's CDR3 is CASSQGTGANYGYTF. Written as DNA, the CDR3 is TGCGCCAGCAGCCAAGGGACAGGGGCTAACTATGGCTACACCTTC.

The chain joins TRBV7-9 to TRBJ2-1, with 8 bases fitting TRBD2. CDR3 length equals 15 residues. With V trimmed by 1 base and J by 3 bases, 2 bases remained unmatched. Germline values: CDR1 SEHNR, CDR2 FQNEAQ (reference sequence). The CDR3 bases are TGTGCCAGCAGCTTAGGGAGCGGGGGCTACAATGAGCAGTTCTTC. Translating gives CASSLGSGGYNEQFF.

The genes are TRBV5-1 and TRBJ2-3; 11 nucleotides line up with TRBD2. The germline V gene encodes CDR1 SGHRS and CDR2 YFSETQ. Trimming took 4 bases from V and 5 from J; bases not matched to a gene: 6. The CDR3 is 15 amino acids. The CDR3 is CASSLLAGDRDTQYF. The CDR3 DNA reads TGCGCCAGCAGCCTACTAGCGGGGGATAGAGATACGCAGTATTTT.

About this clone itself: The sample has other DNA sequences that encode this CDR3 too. CDR3 coding DNA: TGTGCCAGCAGGACAGTAAATCAGCCCCAGCATTTT. Translating it yields CASRTVNQPQHF. V usage is TRBV6-5 and J usage is TRBJ1-5; possibly TRBD1 for D (5 bases). Trimming left V 6 bases short and J 4 bases short, with 7 bases between. The CDR3 is 12 amino acids. CDR1 MNHEY and CDR2 SVGAGI come from the germline V gene.

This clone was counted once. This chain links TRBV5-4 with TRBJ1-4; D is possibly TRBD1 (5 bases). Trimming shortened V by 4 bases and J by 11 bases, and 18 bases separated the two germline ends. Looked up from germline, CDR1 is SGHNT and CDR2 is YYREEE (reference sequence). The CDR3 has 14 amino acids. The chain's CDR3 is CASSPRRGDEKLFF. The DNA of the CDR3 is TGTGCCAGCAGCCCCCGAAGGGGCGACGAGAAACTGTTTTTT.

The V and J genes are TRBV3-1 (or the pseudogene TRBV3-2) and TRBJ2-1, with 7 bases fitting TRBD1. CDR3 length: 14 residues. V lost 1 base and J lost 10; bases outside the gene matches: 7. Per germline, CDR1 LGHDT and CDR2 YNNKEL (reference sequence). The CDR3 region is CASSQVTGSEEQFF. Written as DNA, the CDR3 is TGTGCCAGCAGCCAAGTGACAGGGTCAGAAGAGCAGTTCTTC.

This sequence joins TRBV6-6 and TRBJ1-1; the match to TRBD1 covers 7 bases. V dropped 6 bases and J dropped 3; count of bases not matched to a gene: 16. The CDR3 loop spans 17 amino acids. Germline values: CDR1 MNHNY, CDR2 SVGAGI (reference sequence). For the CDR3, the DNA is TGTGCCAGCAGACGACGGATAATAGGGGACAGTGACACTGAAGCTTTCTTT. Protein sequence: CASRRRIIGDSDTEAFF.

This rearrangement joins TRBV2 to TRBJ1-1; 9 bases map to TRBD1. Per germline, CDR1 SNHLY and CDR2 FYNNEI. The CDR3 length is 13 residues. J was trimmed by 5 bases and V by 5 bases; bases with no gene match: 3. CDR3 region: CASSPDRGTEAFF. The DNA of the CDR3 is TGTGCCAGCAGTCCCGACAGGGGGACTGAAGCTTTCTTT.

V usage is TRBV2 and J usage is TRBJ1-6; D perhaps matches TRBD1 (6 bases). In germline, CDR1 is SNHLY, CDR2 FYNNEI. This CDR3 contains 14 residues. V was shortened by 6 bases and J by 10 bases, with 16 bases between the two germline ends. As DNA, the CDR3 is TGTGCCAGCAGGGAGGCCAGGGGCCTCTCACCCCTCCACTTT. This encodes CASREARGLSPLHF.

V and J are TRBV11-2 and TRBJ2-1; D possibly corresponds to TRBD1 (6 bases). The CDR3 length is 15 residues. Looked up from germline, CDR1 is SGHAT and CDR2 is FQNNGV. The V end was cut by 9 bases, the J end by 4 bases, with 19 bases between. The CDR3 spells CASTQSTGIYNEQFF. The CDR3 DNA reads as TGTGCCAGTACCCAATCGACAGGAATTTACAATGAGCAGTTCTTC.

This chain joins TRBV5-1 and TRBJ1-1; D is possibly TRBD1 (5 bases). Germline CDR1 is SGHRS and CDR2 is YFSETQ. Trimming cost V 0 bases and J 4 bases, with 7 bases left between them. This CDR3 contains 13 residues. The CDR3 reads CASSLAGFTEAFF. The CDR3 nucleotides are TGCGCCAGCAGCTTGGCAGGGTTCACTGAAGCTTTCTTT.

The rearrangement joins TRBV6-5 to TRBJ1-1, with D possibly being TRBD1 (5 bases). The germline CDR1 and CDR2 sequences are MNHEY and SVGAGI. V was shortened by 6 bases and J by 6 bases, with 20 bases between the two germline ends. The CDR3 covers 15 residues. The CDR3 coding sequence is TGTGCCAGCAGGCAGTTTACAGGTTTTGCCGCTGAAGCTTTCTTT. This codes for CASRQFTGFAAEAFF.

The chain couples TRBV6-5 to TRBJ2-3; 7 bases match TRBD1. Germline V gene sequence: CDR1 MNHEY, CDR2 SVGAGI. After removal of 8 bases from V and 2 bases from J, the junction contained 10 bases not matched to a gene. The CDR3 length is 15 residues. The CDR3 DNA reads TGTGCCAGCTCATGGGACAGCCGGTCCACAGATACGCAGTATTTT. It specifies CASSWDSRSTDTQYF.

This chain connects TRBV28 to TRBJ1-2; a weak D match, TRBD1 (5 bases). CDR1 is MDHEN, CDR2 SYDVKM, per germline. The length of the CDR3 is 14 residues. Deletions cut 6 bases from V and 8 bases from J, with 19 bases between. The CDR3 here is CASSPGRRGRGYTF. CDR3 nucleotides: TGTGCCAGCAGCCCCGGTAGGCGGGGCCGGGGCTACACCTTC.

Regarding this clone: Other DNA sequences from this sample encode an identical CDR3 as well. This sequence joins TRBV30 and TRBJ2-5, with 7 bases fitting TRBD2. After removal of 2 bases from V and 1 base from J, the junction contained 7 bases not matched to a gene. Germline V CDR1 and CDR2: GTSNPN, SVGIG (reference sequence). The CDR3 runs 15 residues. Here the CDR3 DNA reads TGTGCCTGGAGTAGGCCCGGGACTACCCAAGAGACCCAGTACTTC. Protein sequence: CAWSRPGTTQETQYF.